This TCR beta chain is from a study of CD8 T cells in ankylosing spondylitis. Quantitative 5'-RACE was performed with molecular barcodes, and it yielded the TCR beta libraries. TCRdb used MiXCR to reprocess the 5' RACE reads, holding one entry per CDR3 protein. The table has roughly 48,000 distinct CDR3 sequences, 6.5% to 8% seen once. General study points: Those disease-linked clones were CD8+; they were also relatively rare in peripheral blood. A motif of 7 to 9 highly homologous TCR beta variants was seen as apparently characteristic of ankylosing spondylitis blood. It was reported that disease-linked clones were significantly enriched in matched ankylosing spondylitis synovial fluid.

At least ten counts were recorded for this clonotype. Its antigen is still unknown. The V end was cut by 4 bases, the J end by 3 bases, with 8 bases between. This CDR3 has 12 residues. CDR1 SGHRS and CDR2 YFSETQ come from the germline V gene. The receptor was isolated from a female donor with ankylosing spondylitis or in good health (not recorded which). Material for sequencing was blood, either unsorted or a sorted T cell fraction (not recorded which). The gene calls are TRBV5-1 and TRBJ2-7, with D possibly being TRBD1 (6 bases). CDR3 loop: CASSKDSYEQYF. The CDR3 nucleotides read TGCGCCAGCAGCAAGGACAGCTACGAGCAGTACTTC. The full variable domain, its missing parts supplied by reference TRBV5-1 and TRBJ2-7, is KAGVTQTPRYLIKTRGQQVTLSCSPISGHRSVSWYQQTPGQGLQFLFEYFSETQRNKGNFPGRFSGRQFSNSRSEMNVSTLELGDSALYLCASSKDSYEQYFGPGTRLTVT.